A selection of T cell receptor beta chains follows, all from one sample in a study of cytomegalovirus exposure and HLA in healthy donors. Libraries were prepared by immunoSEQ multiplex PCR; TCRdb keeps only in-frame clonotypes and omits some of them. Of some 150,000 clones listed, around 10% are singletons. Input material: PBMCs. The source is a man over 45 in good health and CMV-seronegative. The CDR3 runs from the conserved cysteine through the conserved F or W. Fields, in order: V gene, D gene, CDR3 protein. The D gene is left open where the match is weak.

v_gene: TRBV30
d_gene: .
CDR3aa: CAWSAGGSGANVLTF

v_gene: TRBV15
d_gene: TRBD1
CDR3aa: CATSRDRGYEQYF

v_gene: TRBV28
d_gene: TRBD2
CDR3aa: CASSLRGRVPEQYF

v_gene: TRBV19
d_gene: TRBD2
CDR3aa: CASSRAGGPQNEQFF

v_gene: TRBV6-4
d_gene: TRBD2
CDR3aa: CASSPETSGATQYF

v_gene: TRBV6-5
d_gene: TRBD2
CDR3aa: CASSYGGLASGEQFF

v_gene: TRBV4-1
d_gene: TRBD1
CDR3aa: CASSQGGQGEGGQFF

v_gene: TRBV7-9
d_gene: TRBD1
CDR3aa: CASSPGQEEDTGELFF

v_gene: TRBV6-1
d_gene: .
CDR3aa: CASIVRQVNTEAFF

v_gene: TRBV27
d_gene: .
CDR3aa: CASSQGGPSSYEQYF

v_gene: TRBV9
d_gene: TRBD1
CDR3aa: CASTHTGTGALNEQFF

v_gene: TRBV14
d_gene: TRBD1
CDR3aa: CASSHRPTGSYEQYF

v_gene: TRBV7-2
d_gene: TRBD1
CDR3aa: CASSSRTGSYEQYF

v_gene: TRBV19
d_gene: TRBD2
CDR3aa: CASTREGGMTYEQYF

v_gene: TRBV30
d_gene: .
CDR3aa: CAWSVGEHSYEQYF

v_gene: TRBV7-7
d_gene: .
CDR3aa: CASSLGMDRTLDTQYF

v_gene: TRBV7-9
d_gene: .
CDR3aa: CASSLVSSGPQHF

v_gene: TRBV2
d_gene: TRBD1
CDR3aa: CASSEFMGQNSPLHF

v_gene: TRBV5-1
d_gene: TRBD2
CDR3aa: CASSLRLAGVAGELFF

v_gene: TRBV6-5
d_gene: TRBD1
CDR3aa: CASTTGVTNEKLFF

v_gene: TRBV6-1
d_gene: .
CDR3aa: CASPDGGPGNTIYF

v_gene: TRBV5-1
d_gene: TRBD2
CDR3aa: CASSLGGPRTSGSRNEQFF

v_gene: TRBV11-2
d_gene: TRBD2
CDR3aa: CASSMRTSGMYNEQFF

v_gene: TRBV6-5
d_gene: .
CDR3aa: CASRESGRNTQYF

v_gene: TRBV28
d_gene: TRBD2
CDR3aa: CASNGIGRAEDTQYF

v_gene: TRBV11-3
d_gene: .
CDR3aa: CASSLGPRSYEQYF

v_gene: TRBV12-1
d_gene: .
CDR3aa: CASSPTSGGEGDTQYF

v_gene: TRBV19
d_gene: .
CDR3aa: CASSIALTNTEAFF

v_gene: TRBV2
d_gene: .
CDR3aa: CASRETAGEQYF

v_gene: TRBV5-1
d_gene: .
CDR3aa: CASSLEGRGETQYF

v_gene: TRBV28
d_gene: .
CDR3aa: CASKEGGAGERETQYF

v_gene: TRBV29-1
d_gene: TRBD1
CDR3aa: CSAPSTGTGVTDTQYF

v_gene: TRBV11-2
d_gene: .
CDR3aa: CASSLSSGAFNEQYF

v_gene: TRBV6-8
d_gene: .
CDR3aa: CASSYLRSEAFF

v_gene: TRBV5-1
d_gene: TRBD2
CDR3aa: CASSGPGGADTQYF

v_gene: TRBV4-2
d_gene: .
CDR3aa: CASSPLVAGTDTQYF

v_gene: TRBV7-9
d_gene: .
CDR3aa: CASSLAAPGAVYQPQHF

v_gene: TRBV11-2
d_gene: TRBD1
CDR3aa: CASSATGGEGSRYF

v_gene: TRBV7-9
d_gene: .
CDR3aa: CASSFLNYGYTF

v_gene: TRBV10-1
d_gene: TRBD1
CDR3aa: CASSTGGGQPQHF

v_gene: TRBV27
d_gene: TRBD1
CDR3aa: CASFRDSGSPLHF

v_gene: TRBV11-3
d_gene: TRBD2
CDR3aa: CASSLGLEREMDEQYF

v_gene: TRBV12-5
d_gene: .
CDR3aa: CASGVDSNSNQPQHF

v_gene: TRBV5-6
d_gene: TRBD1
CDR3aa: CASSLTGAYTGELFF

v_gene: TRBV4-1
d_gene: TRBD2
CDR3aa: CASSQASGGGSTDTQYF

v_gene: TRBV30
d_gene: .
CDR3aa: CAWSVPPYRGAFF

v_gene: TRBV13
d_gene: .
CDR3aa: CASSSPHEQYF

v_gene: TRBV19
d_gene: TRBD1
CDR3aa: CASNLQGVSDTQYF

v_gene: TRBV27
d_gene: .
CDR3aa: CASSWGSGMNTEAFF

v_gene: TRBV5-5
d_gene: .
CDR3aa: CASSLDGGRSGNTIYF

v_gene: TRBV5-4
d_gene: .
CDR3aa: CASSLRRASYNEQFF

v_gene: TRBV6-5
d_gene: TRBD1
CDR3aa: CASREPGTGKDTF

v_gene: TRBV10-2
d_gene: .
CDR3aa: CASSESQGNQPQHF

v_gene: TRBV29-1
d_gene: .
CDR3aa: CSVGVGRRQPQHF

v_gene: TRBV6-6
d_gene: .
CDR3aa: CASRPLFGGGNNEQFF

v_gene: TRBV6-6
d_gene: .
CDR3aa: CASSYTYEQYF